This T cell receptor beta chain was identified during a study of T cell responses to AZD1222 COVID-19 vaccine. The method was immunoSEQ multiplex PCR; TCRdb's version includes in-frame clones alone and lacks a portion of them. Here the sample spans about 76,000 clones, about three quarters being singletons. CDR1 LNHDA and CDR2 SQIVND come from the germline V gene (reference sequence). This CDR3 has 14 amino acids. The V gene lost 5 bases and the J gene lost 5 bases, with 15 bases spanning the gap. The material was peripheral blood, obtained 28 days after the second dose of the MenACWY control vaccine. The sequence was collected from an adult who received the MenACWY meningococcal vaccine as a control. The genes are TRBV19 and TRBJ1-2, with D maybe TRBD1 (5 bases). The CDR3 loop is CASSPTGVTYGYTF. CDR3 nucleotide sequence: TGTGCCAGTAGTCCTACAGGAGTCACTTATGGCTACACCTTC.